A selection of T cell receptor beta chains follows, all from one sample in a study of T cell changes during pregnancy in multiple sclerosis. Only in-frame clones appear in the TCRdb table, and some are missing; sequencing was by immunoSEQ multiplex PCR. This table holds around 40,000 clones, about 91% found once. The specimen comprised CD4+ T cells from peripheral blood mononuclear cells, sampled in the second trimester of pregnancy. The origin of the receptors is a female donor in good health, enrolled as a control in a pregnancy study. Each CDR3 is given with its conserved first and last residue. Fields, in order: CDR3 length, D gene, V gene, J gene, CDR3 DNA, CDR3 protein. A D gene is named only where the DNA matches it firmly.

len: 15; d_gene: .; v_gene: TRBV18; j_gene: TRBJ1-4; CDR3nt: TGTGCCAGCTCACCACCCCCGGGGGATAATGAAAAACTGTTTTTT; CDR3aa: CASSPPPGDNEKLFF
len: 20; d_gene: TRBD1; v_gene: TRBV15; j_gene: TRBJ1-5; CDR3nt: TGTGCCACCAGCAGAGATTCCCTTTGGACAGGGGAGTATAGCAATCAGCCCCAGCATTTT; CDR3aa: CATSRDSLWTGEYSNQPQHF
len: 15; d_gene: .; v_gene: TRBV12-5; j_gene: TRBJ1-2; CDR3nt: TGTGCTAGTGGGCCCCGCACGGGGATTTTCACTGGCTACACCTTC; CDR3aa: CASGPRTGIFTGYTF
len: 13; d_gene: .; v_gene: TRBV30; j_gene: TRBJ2-7; CDR3nt: TGTGCCTGGAGTAGGGGCGGGGTAGAAGAGCAGTACTTC; CDR3aa: CAWSRGGVEEQYF
len: 15; d_gene: TRBD2; v_gene: TRBV5-1; j_gene: TRBJ2-5; CDR3nt: TGCGCCAGCAGCTCCAGACTAGCAACACAAGAGACCCAGTACTTC; CDR3aa: CASSSRLATQETQYF
len: 15; d_gene: TRBD2; v_gene: TRBV23-1; j_gene: TRBJ2-1; CDR3nt: TGCGCCAGCAGTCAGGAGCGGGAGCCCTACAATGAGCAGTTCTTC; CDR3aa: CASSQEREPYNEQFF
len: 16; d_gene: TRBD1; v_gene: TRBV11-2; j_gene: TRBJ1-2; CDR3nt: TGTGCCAGCAGCTTTTTATCAGGGGGCGCAATCTATGGCTACACCTTC; CDR3aa: CASSFLSGGAIYGYTF
len: 14; d_gene: TRBD1; v_gene: TRBV5-1; j_gene: TRBJ2-7; CDR3nt: TGCGCCAGCAGCCCAGGACAGGGAGGATACGAGCAGTACTTC; CDR3aa: CASSPGQGGYEQYF
len: 14; d_gene: .; v_gene: TRBV27; j_gene: TRBJ2-3; CDR3nt: TGTGCCAGCAGTTTGAAGACGGGTTTTGTTACGCAGTATTTT; CDR3aa: CASSLKTGFVTQYF
len: 14; d_gene: TRBD1; v_gene: TRBV10-3; j_gene: TRBJ2-1; CDR3nt: TGTGCCATCAGTCTTAGTGACCTGGGACAGTCAGAGTTCTTC; CDR3aa: CAISLSDLGQSEFF